In this sample, the clone carrying this T cell receptor beta chain turned up a few times. Unique molecular identifiers were used in preparing the TCRbeta library. MiXCR was run by TCRdb on the PCR reads, yielding one entry per CDR3 protein. The sample lists roughly 300,000 distinct CDR3 sequences, about a tenth occurring once. Germline trimming cut 3 bases from V and 1 base from J; bases unmatched to any gene: 16. The CDR3 is made up of 19 amino acids. CDR1 and CDR2 from the germline V gene are ENHRY and SYGVKD. This specimen comes from a study of T-cell reconstitution after alpha-beta-depleted transplantation in children.

Material: PBMCs from the stem cell graft donor, obtained from the stem cell graft. The clonotype comes from a human donor who donated a stem cell graft to a child with acute lymphoblastic leukemia. The rearrangement uses TRBV10-3 and TRBJ2-7, with 9 bases identical to TRBD2. CDR3 sequence (DNA): TGTGCCATCAGTGACCAGGCCCGCAGTGCTAGCGGGAAGTCCTACGAGCAGTACTTC. It encodes CAISDQARSASGKSYEQYF.